Presented here are 26 T cell receptor beta chains from one specimen sequenced in a study of T-cell memory formation after mild COVID-19. TCRdb reprocessed the 5' RACE reads via MiXCR and lists one record per CDR3 protein. The sample consists of about 57,000 distinct CDR3 sequences, approximately 12% of them appearing once. What was sequenced was PBMCs or a T cell subset sorted from them (not recorded which). Receptors were obtained from a man aged 18 to 30 who had mild COVID-19 (a few samples of this study predate the infection). Cell type and time point are not known.

This clonotype has a count of ten or more. The chain links TRBV6-6 to TRBJ2-1; no reliable D call. The V and J ends lost 10 bases and 7 bases respectively, with 17 bases between them. The CDR3 is 13 residues long. From germline, CDR1 is MNHNY and CDR2 SVGAGI (reference sequence). CDR3 in DNA: TGTGCCACCCGGACGGATAATGAGAATGAGCAGTTCTTC. It specifies CATRTDNENEQFF.

This clonotype turned up a few times. The chain links TRBV20-1 to TRBJ2-1; D is possibly TRBD2 (6 bases). The germline gives CDR1 DFQATT, CDR2 SNEGSKA (reference sequence). The CDR3 runs to 17 residues. Trimming took off 3 bases at V and 6 bases at J, with 24 bases between the two ends. The CDR3 spells CSARARSLTAGINEQFF. CDR3 sequence (DNA): TGCAGTGCTAGGGCTAGGTCGTTGACAGCGGGTATCAATGAGCAGTTCTTC.

The chain has TRBV6-5 and TRBJ2-1; possibly TRBD2 for D (6 bases). From germline, CDR1 is MNHEY and CDR2 SVGAGI. CDR3 size: 13 residues. The V end was cut by 4 bases, the J end by 6 bases, with 10 bases between. The DNA of the CDR3 is TGTGCCAGCAGTTCCCCAGCGGGCAATGAGCAGTTCTTC. It codes for CASSSPAGNEQFF.

A few counts support this clonotype. The chain joins TRBV10-2 to TRBJ1-3; possibly TRBD1 for D (6 bases). The CDR3 contains 16 residues. Per the germline V gene, CDR1 is WSHSY and CDR2 is SAAADI. Trimming stripped 4 bases from V and 4 bases from J, with 17 bases between. The CDR3 bases are TGCGCCAGCAGTGGGCCCTCGGGGGCCCCGGGAAACACCATATATTTT. Protein product: CASSGPSGAPGNTIYF.

This chain uses TRBV7-3 with TRBJ1-5; D possibly corresponds to TRBD1 (5 bases). The length of the CDR3 is 16 residues. Germline CDR1 SGHTA, CDR2 FQGTGA. The V and J ends lost 2 bases and 4 bases respectively, with 15 bases between them. The CDR3 sequence is CASSLVVRVRNQPQHF. DNA of the CDR3: TGTGCCAGCAGCTTAGTCGTCAGGGTGAGGAATCAGCCCCAGCATTTT. Using reference TRBV7-3 and TRBJ1-5 for the parts outside the CDR3, the full variable domain is GAGVSQTPSNKVTEKGKYVELRCDPISGHTALYWYRQSLGQGPEFLIYFQGTGAADDSGLPNDRFFAVRPEGSVSTLKIQRTERGDSAVYLCASSLVVRVRNQPQHFGDGTRLSIL.

At least ten counts were recorded for this clonotype. This chain joins TRBV6-6 and TRBJ2-5; perhaps D is TRBD1 or TRBD2 (6 bases each). Between the trimmed V and J ends, which lost 0 bases and 4 bases, there was a span of 9 bases. The CDR3 spans 14 residues. The V gene's germline CDR1 is MNHNY and CDR2 SVGAGI (reference sequence). The CDR3 region is CASSYSGGPETQYF. Written as DNA, the CDR3 is TGTGCCAGCAGTTACTCTGGGGGGCCAGAGACCCAGTACTTC.

The chain joins TRBV12-3 or TRBV12-4 to TRBJ2-5, with D perhaps assigned TRBD1 or TRBD2 (7 bases each). The CDR3 sequence is 14 residues long. V lost 4 bases and J 5 bases, leaving 14 bases between the germline ends. CDR3 DNA sequence: TGTGCCAGCAGTTCCCAGGGGGGGGACGAGACCCAGTACTTC. Residues: CASSSQGGDETQYF.

The chain employs TRBV6-5 and TRBJ1-1; D not certain. Germline CDR1 and CDR2: MNHEY and SVGAGI. The V end was cut by 6 bases, the J end by 8 bases, with 16 bases between. CDR3 length: 13 amino acids. CDR3 sequence (DNA): TGTGCCAGCAGCCGATCCTTAGGACGAGAAGCTTTCTTT. It yields the protein CASSRSLGREAFF.

This clonotype was detected many times. The chain uses TRBV5-1 and TRBJ2-1; D not resolved. V lost 0 bases to trimming and J lost 4 bases, with 11 bases between them. The CDR3 is 15 residues long. CDR1 is SGHRS and CDR2 is YFSETQ in the germline V gene. The CDR3, as DNA: TGCGCCAGCAGCTTGGCTGTTTTAAATTACAATGAGCAGTTCTTC. This gives the protein CASSLAVLNYNEQFF.

The chain combines TRBV7-3 with TRBJ2-3, with TRBD2 matching 11 bases. Germline CDR1 SGHTA, CDR2 FQGTGA. This CDR3 region has 15 residues. After removal of 0 bases from V and 4 bases from J, the junction contained 0 bases not matched to a gene. This chain's CDR3 is CASSLTSGGADTQYF. CDR3 DNA sequence: TGTGCCAGCAGCTTAACTAGCGGGGGGGCAGATACGCAGTATTTT.

This chain connects TRBV29-1 to TRBJ2-1; D unclear. The CDR3 has 12 residues. Per the germline V gene, CDR1 is SQVTM and CDR2 is ANQGSEA. V lost 4 bases to trimming and J lost 7 bases, with 11 bases between them. The chain's CDR3 is CSVGVMQNEQFF. The CDR3 nucleotides are TGCAGCGTTGGAGTGATGCAGAATGAGCAGTTCTTC.

The sample holds many counts of this clonotype. The chain links TRBV29-1 to TRBJ2-5, with D possibly being TRBD2 (6 bases). The germline V and J ends were trimmed by 5 bases and 2 bases, with 18 bases remaining between them. CDR3 length: 15 amino acids. Germline V lookup: CDR1 SQVTM, CDR2 ANQGSEA. CDR3 protein: CSVSPWRGTQETQYF. CDR3 nucleotides: TGCAGCGTTTCCCCTTGGCGGGGCACTCAAGAGACCCAGTACTTC.

The chain has TRBV7-6 and TRBJ2-1, with 8 bases aligning to TRBD1. The CDR3 sequence is 13 residues long. The V and J ends lost 5 bases and 4 bases, in that order; junction bases with no gene match: 1. Germline V gene sequence: CDR1 SGHVS, CDR2 FNYEAQ. The CDR3 here is CASSRTGYNEQFF. The CDR3 bases are TGTGCCAGCAGCCGGACAGGGTACAATGAGCAGTTCTTC.

Many counts were recorded for this clonotype. The chain has TRBV5-1 and TRBJ2-1; D is tentatively TRBD1 or TRBD2 (5 bases each). Looked up from germline, CDR1 is SGHRS and CDR2 is YFSETQ. This CDR3 has 16 amino acids. V was trimmed by 2 bases and J by 6 bases, leaving 18 bases between them. CDR3 region: CASSLWDPSLVNEQFF. CDR3 DNA: TGCGCCAGCAGCTTATGGGACCCGTCCCTTGTCAATGAGCAGTTCTTC.

This clonotype came up many times. This chain joins TRBV5-1 and TRBJ2-5, with 9 bases aligning to TRBD2. The V gene's germline CDR1 is SGHRS and CDR2 YFSETQ. V shed 6 bases and J 1 base; nucleotides not matched to a gene: 7. This CDR3 comprises 15 residues. In DNA form, the CDR3 reads TGCGCCAGCACCTCAGAAGCGGGGGGCCAAGAGACCCAGTACTTC. Translating it yields CASTSEAGGQETQYF. Full variable domain (missing parts from reference TRBV5-1 and TRBJ2-5): KAGVTQTPRYLIKTRGQQVTLSCSPISGHRSVSWYQQTPGQGLQFLFEYFSETQRNKGNFPGRFSGRQFSNSRSEMNVSTLELGDSALYLCASTSEAGGQETQYFGPGTRLLVL.

The V gene is TRBV20-1, the J gene TRBJ2-2; maybe TRBD1 (5 bases). Germline values: CDR1 DFQATT, CDR2 SNEGSKA (reference sequence). The CDR3 runs to 16 residues. V was trimmed by 1 base and J by 0 bases, leaving 12 bases between them. In nucleotides, the CDR3 is TGCAGTGCTAGAGCGTCAGGGCGGCCGAACACCGGGGAGCTGTTTTTT. Protein product: CSARASGRPNTGELFF.

This clonotype was seen a few times. The chain couples TRBV10-3 to TRBJ1-2; 7 bases agree with TRBD1. Losses at the gene ends were 10 bases for V and 3 bases for J; bases not matched to a gene: 8. Germline V gene sequence: CDR1 ENHRY, CDR2 SYGVKD. CDR3 length equals 13 residues. The CDR3 DNA sequence: TGTGCCAGTGGGAGGGGGCTCGACTATGGCTACACCTTC. This sequence encodes CASGRGLDYGYTF.

The chain couples TRBV11-2 to TRBJ2-5, with 9 positions matching TRBD2. This CDR3 is 16 amino acids long. V lost 5 bases to trimming and J lost 5 bases; unmatched junction nucleotides: 12. The germline CDR1 and CDR2 sequences are SGHAT and FQNNGV. The chain's CDR3 is CASSPRLAGGLETQYF. The DNA of the CDR3 is TGTGCCAGCAGCCCCCGACTGGCGGGGGGGCTGGAGACCCAGTACTTC.

The chain combines TRBV15 with TRBJ2-3, with D tentatively TRBD1 or TRBD2 (7 bases each). This CDR3 is built from 15 residues. Per germline, CDR1 LNHNV and CDR2 YYDKDF (reference sequence). With 0 bases removed from V and 6 bases from J, the gap between germline ends came to 13 bases. The CDR3 spells CATSRETGGQDTQYF. As DNA, the CDR3 is TGTGCCACCAGCAGAGAAACGGGGGGACAGGATACGCAGTATTTT.

V gene TRBV7-9 combines with J gene TRBJ1-2; D gene unclear. Germline CDR1 and CDR2: SEHNR and FQNEAQ (reference sequence). The CDR3 loop spans 14 amino acids. With 0 bases removed from V and 8 bases from J, the gap between germline ends came to 13 bases. In DNA, the CDR3 is TGTGCCAGCAGCTTAGCCGGGGAGCCAAGGGGCTACACCTTC. This encodes CASSLAGEPRGYTF.

This clonotype was recorded at least ten times. The chain recombines TRBV12-3 or TRBV12-4 with TRBJ2-7, with D maybe TRBD1 (6 bases). The CDR3 sequence is 13 residues long. V was cut by 6 bases and J by 0 bases, with 9 bases left in between. In DNA form, the CDR3 reads TGTGCCAGCAGCCAGGGGAACTCCTACGAGCAGTACTTC. Amino acids: CASSQGNSYEQYF.

V is TRBV28 and J is TRBJ1-6; a possible D gene is TRBD1 (5 bases). CDR3 length equals 15 residues. V was trimmed by 3 bases and J by 8 bases, leaving 14 bases between them. CDR1 and CDR2 from the germline V gene are MDHEN and SYDVKM. The CDR3 DNA reads TGTGCCAGCAGTTTTAGTGGGGGGGTCCATTCACCCCTCCACTTT. Protein product: CASSFSGGVHSPLHF.

This clonotype was picked up many times. The genes are TRBV9 and TRBJ2-1; D assignment may be TRBD1 or TRBD2 (6 bases each). Germline values: CDR1 SGDLS, CDR2 YYNGEE. CDR3 length equals 15 residues. V lost 0 bases and J lost 6, with 13 bases in between. The CDR3 DNA is TGTGCCAGCAGCGTAGTGGGGGGCAGGGGCAATGAGCAGTTCTTC. This sequence encodes CASSVVGGRGNEQFF.

The rearrangement uses TRBV9 and TRBJ1-2; D unresolved. The CDR3 loop spans 16 amino acids. CDR1 and CDR2 (germline): SGDLS, YYNGEE. Trimming left V 0 bases short and J 1 base short, with 13 bases between. CDR3 residues: CASSVDYGRINYGYTF. The CDR3 DNA follows: TGTGCCAGCAGCGTAGATTACGGCAGAATTAACTATGGCTACACCTTC.

This rearrangement joins TRBV18 to TRBJ2-3; 9 bases agree with TRBD1. Germline-derived CDR1 and CDR2 are KGHSH and LQKENI. J lost 4 bases, V lost 6 bases, and 8 bases had no gene match. There are 15 residues in the CDR3. The CDR3 nucleotides are TGTGCCAGCTCGCCCCCGGGACAGGGTTCAGATACGCAGTATTTT. This translates into CASSPPGQGSDTQYF.

This clonotype was seen repeatedly, ten times or more. Sequence at one end of the junction differs from germline and may be a read error. V is TRBV20-1 and J is TRBJ2-1, with 11 bases identical to TRBD2. Germline CDR1 DFQATT, CDR2 SNEGSKA (reference sequence). The CDR3 totals 15 residues. In DNA, the CDR3 is TGCAGTGCTCCGATAGCGGGGGGGCTAACCCCCGAGCGGTTCTTC. It is translated as CSAPIAGGLTPERFF.